What follows are 13 T cell receptor beta chains derived from one specimen sequenced in a study of cytomegalovirus exposure and HLA in healthy donors. Primers: 60 Vbeta forward and 13 Jbeta reverse. Measured with immunoSEQ multiplex PCR; TCRdb has only the in-frame clones, and not every one. Of some 130,000 clones listed, roughly 84% are singletons. Material: PBMCs. The receptors derive from a girl aged 2-9 years in good health and CMV-seronegative.

The J gene is TRBJ1-1, the V gene TRBV7-9, with TRBD1 matching 8 bases. The length of the CDR3 is 15 residues. Germline V gene data show CDR1 as SEHNR and CDR2 as FQNEAQ (reference sequence). The V gene end was trimmed by 5 bases and the J gene end by 4 bases; junction bases not matched to a gene: 9. The CDR3 DNA reads TGTGCCAGCAGCACGGACAGGGTAGGTCTCACTGAAGCTTTCTTT. Amino acid sequence: CASSTDRVGLTEAFF.

The sample holds one count of this clone. J is TRBJ1-2 and V is TRBV5-8; maybe TRBD1 (5 bases). The CDR3 consists of 14 residues. Germline V gives CDR1 SGHTS, CDR2 YDEGEE. V was shortened by 7 bases and J by 3 bases, with 16 bases between the two germline ends. The CDR3 spells CASHAGGTDYGYTF. The CDR3 region has the DNA TGTGCCAGCCATGCGGGGGGAACTGACTATGGCTACACCTTC.

This clone showed up just once. The V gene is TRBV25-1, the J gene TRBJ2-1; 11 bases fit TRBD2. The length of the CDR3 is 16 residues. Germline V CDR1 and CDR2: MGHDK, SYGVNS. Trimming at V came to 4 bases and at J to 6 bases, leaving 8 bases not matched to a gene. CDR3 residues: CASSGGSGGAVNEQFF. CDR3 in DNA: TGTGCCAGCAGTGGGGGTAGCGGGGGGGCCGTCAATGAGCAGTTCTTC.

The chain employs TRBV30 and TRBJ2-1; weak D call: TRBD2 (6 bases). CDR3 length: 15 amino acids. In germline, CDR1 is GTSNPN, CDR2 SVGIG (reference sequence). Trimming stripped 5 bases from V and 0 bases from J, with 14 bases between. DNA for the CDR3: TGTGCCTGGGCGGAGGGTTATAGCTCCTACAATGAGCAGTTCTTC. It yields the protein CAWAEGYSSYNEQFF.

This clone was observed a handful of times. The chain couples TRBV30 to TRBJ2-5, with 11 bases identical to TRBD2. Germline V lookup: CDR1 GTSNPN, CDR2 SVGIG (reference sequence). The CDR3 sequence is 15 residues long. V lost 1 base, J lost 3 bases, and 4 bases stayed unmatched. This CDR3 is CAWSEGTSGKETQYF. In DNA, the CDR3 is TGTGCCTGGAGTGAGGGGACTAGCGGAAAAGAGACCCAGTACTTC.

This clone was detected once. The chain combines TRBV11-3 with TRBJ2-5, with a tentative D call TRBD1 (5 bases). V lost 1 base and J 3 bases, leaving 6 bases between the germline ends. The germline V gene encodes CDR1 SGHNT and CDR2 YENEEA. The CDR3 totals 13 residues. The CDR3 loop is CASSLVGEETQYF. The CDR3 nucleotides read TGTGCCAGCAGCTTAGTAGGGGAAGAGACCCAGTACTTC.

The V gene is TRBV5-4, the J gene TRBJ2-3; TRBD2 agrees at 9 bases. Germline assignment: CDR1 SGHNT and CDR2 YYREEE (reference sequence). The CDR3 is made up of 14 amino acids. The ends lost 6 bases at V and 6 bases at J; junction bases unmatched: 8. The CDR3 sequence is CASTPRGGLDTQYF. The CDR3 coding sequence is TGTGCCAGCACACCGCGGGGGGGCCTGGATACGCAGTATTTT.

In its sample, this clone was seen a few times. This chain uses TRBV6-6 with TRBJ1-2; D unresolved. The germline gives CDR1 MNHNY, CDR2 SVGAGI (reference sequence). V lost 2 bases, J lost 8 bases, and 9 bases lay in between. This CDR3 has 12 residues. CDR3: CASSYTGWGYTF. CDR3 DNA: TGTGCCAGCAGTTACACTGGTTGGGGCTACACCTTC.

The V gene is TRBV4-3, the J gene TRBJ1-4, with D unresolved. Germline assignment: CDR1 LGHNA and CDR2 YSLEER. CDR3 length: 16 amino acids. V lost 1 base, J lost 7 bases, and 16 bases lay in between. CDR3 region: CASSQVSGMVGEKLFF. Here the CDR3 DNA reads TGCGCCAGCAGCCAAGTATCGGGTATGGTCGGTGAAAAACTGTTTTTT.

This clone was observed once. V gene TRBV28 combines with J gene TRBJ1-5, with a tentative D call TRBD1 (5 bases). The CDR3 sequence is 14 residues long. V was cut by 7 bases and J by 3 bases, with 13 bases left in between. Germline assignment: CDR1 MDHEN and CDR2 SYDVKM. CDR3: CASTRGGDNQPQHF. CDR3 nucleotide sequence: TGTGCCAGCACCCGCGGGGGGGACAATCAGCCCCAGCATTTT.

The CDR3 nucleotides are TGTGCCAGCAGCTCCGGGGGCGAGCAGTACTTC. This encodes CASSSGGEQYF. The chain uses TRBV5-6 and TRBJ2-7, with a tentative D call TRBD2 (6 bases). Deletions cut 3 bases from V and 6 bases from J, with 7 bases between. Germline values: CDR1 SGHDT, CDR2 YYEEEE. The CDR3 covers 11 residues.

This chain connects TRBV7-6 to TRBJ1-1; TRBD1 might be the D (5 bases). CDR3 size: 17 residues. The ends were cut back, 5 bases at V and 0 bases at J, with 19 bases in the middle. Germline loops: CDR1 SGHVS, CDR2 FNYEAQ. In DNA, the CDR3 is TGTGCCAGCAGCCCTTGGGCCCTGACAGAGATGAACACTGAAGCTTTCTTT. Its protein product is CASSPWALTEMNTEAFF.

The chain uses TRBV7-2 and TRBJ2-1; D gene ambiguous. V lost 0 bases to trimming and J lost 9 bases, with 9 bases between them. The CDR3 is 13 amino acids. Per the germline V gene, CDR1 is SGHTA and CDR2 is FQGNSA. The CDR3 sequence is CASSLALNGEQFF. The DNA of the CDR3 is TGTGCCAGCAGCTTAGCTTTAAACGGTGAGCAGTTCTTC.